The 30 T cell receptor beta chains below were found in one sample sequenced in a study of T cell clonality in common variable immunodeficiency. Sequencing used immunoSEQ multiplex PCR; TCRdb keeps in-frame clones, though not all of them. Observed in the sample are around 42,000 clones, none of them singletons. These receptors' targets are unknown. General study results and limits: Reportedly, TCR beta sequences from common variable immunodeficiency showed fewer deletions and N-nucleotide insertions.

The sample comprised peripheral blood mononuclear cells. These receptors all come from a human donor with common variable immunodeficiency.

A few counts support this clone. The sequence runs out 3 residues before the end of the CDR3; the remainder is reconstructed from the germline J gene. V gene TRBV19 combines with J gene TRBJ2-7; 9 bases fit TRBD1. Germline V lookup: CDR1 LNHDA, CDR2 SQIVND (reference sequence). V shed 5 bases and J 3 bases; nucleotides not matched to a gene: 5. The length of the CDR3 is 14 residues. The CDR3 reads CASSLRDRDYEQYF. The sequenced CDR3 bases are TGTGCCAGTAGTCTCCGGGACAGGGACTACGAG.

This clone was recorded at least ten times. The observed sequence ends 3 residues before the CDR3 terminus, with the missing tail filled in from the germline J gene. The chain combines TRBV18 with TRBJ1-1; D gene unclear. Germline V lookup: CDR1 KGHSH, CDR2 LQKENI. With 0 bases removed from V and 1 base from J, the gap between germline ends came to 9 bases. The CDR3 is made up of 15 amino acids. The CDR3 reads CASSPPTRENTEAFF. CDR3 DNA, as far as it was read: TGTGCCAGCTCACCACCAACCAGAGAGAACACTGAA.

About this clone: The read terminates 3 residues ahead of where the CDR3 ends, so the germline J gene completes it. The V gene is TRBV11-1, the J gene TRBJ2-7, with 7 bases matching TRBD2. V was pared by 0 bases and J by 2 bases, with 1 base of the junction left unmatched. This CDR3 spans 14 amino acids. The germline V gene encodes CDR1 SGHAT and CDR2 FQDESV (reference sequence). Partial CDR3 DNA: TGTGCCAGCAGCTTAGCGGGACTAACCTACGAG. Amino acid sequence: CASSLAGLTYE. The whole CDR3 sequence reads CASSLAGLTYEQYF. The complete variable domain, with remaining parts taken from reference TRBV11-1 and TRBJ2-7, reads EAEVAQSPRYKITEKSQAVAFWCDPISGHATLYWYRQILGQGPELLVQFQDESVVDDSQLPKDRFSAERLKGVDSTLKIQPAELGDSAMYLCASSLAGLTYEQYFGPGTRLTVT.

In regard to this clone: One end of the junction does not line up with germline, which may come from a read error. The CDR3 end falls 3 residues outside the read, so it is completed with the germline J gene. The chain employs TRBV5-1 and TRBJ1-3; D is possibly TRBD1 (5 bases). The CDR3 runs 15 residues. Germline V CDR1 and CDR2: SGHRS, YFSETQ. The CDR3 reads CASSLARDSGSTIYF. CDR3 DNA (partial): TGCGCCAGCAGCTTGGCCCGGGACTCTGGAAGCACC.

This clone was found a few times. The CDR3 end falls 3 residues outside the read, so it is completed with the germline J gene. The V and J genes are TRBV18 and TRBJ1-2; D ambiguous. This CDR3 has 16 residues. Trimming shortened V by 3 bases and J by 2 bases, and 16 bases separated the two germline ends. Germline CDR1 KGHSH, CDR2 LQKENI. CDR3 region: CASSPPETLKNYGYTF. CDR3 bases read: TGTGCCAGCTCACCGCCCGAGACACTTAAAAACTATGGC.

Judged by abundance, this clone is medium-sized. The CDR3 extends 3 residues past the end of the read, so its final part is completed from the germline J gene. This chain connects TRBV19 to TRBJ2-5; 8 nucleotides align to TRBD1. Germline trimming cut 6 bases from V and 4 bases from J; bases unmatched to any gene: 7. CDR3 size: 14 residues. The germline V gene has CDR1 LNHDA and CDR2 SQIVND (reference sequence). The CDR3 DNA, read in part, is TGTGCCAGTAGCCCGACAGGGGCAGTAGAGACC. Its translation: CASSPTGAVET. In full, the CDR3 reads CASSPTGAVETQYF.

This clone was picked up a small number of times. The read stops 3 residues short of the end of the CDR3; the missing end is completed from the germline J gene. The V call is TRBV2, the J call TRBJ1-3; D remains unclear. The CDR3 is 14 residues long. Germline assignment: CDR1 SNHLY and CDR2 FYNNEI. Trimming pared 6 bases from V and 2 bases from J, leaving 11 bases between. The CDR3 here is CASRRDSAGNTIYF. CDR3 DNA (partial): TGTGCCAGCAGGCGAGACTCTGCTGGAAACACC.

The CDR3 DNA, read in part, is TGTGCCAGCAGAAGACAGGGGGCTTATGAAAAA. Protein: CASRRQGAYEK. The CDR3 in its entirety is CASRRQGAYEKLFF. This chain joins TRBV2 and TRBJ1-4; 10 nucleotides line up with TRBD1. The read gets to within 3 residues of the CDR3 end, and the germline J gene fills in the rest. CDR3 length: 14 residues. J lost 6 bases, V lost 6 bases, and 4 bases had no gene match. Per the germline V gene, CDR1 is SNHLY and CDR2 is FYNNEI.

This clone was counted only a few times. The read stops 3 residues short of the end of the CDR3; the missing end is completed from the germline J gene. The chain has TRBV2 and TRBJ2-1; 7 bases match TRBD1. This CDR3 is built from 15 residues. CDR1 and CDR2 (germline): SNHLY, FYNNEI. Germline trimming cut 10 bases from V and 3 bases from J; bases unmatched to any gene: 12. CDR3 sequence: CATKRDSGDYNEQFF. The CDR3 DNA, read in part, is TGTGCCACGAAAAGGGACAGCGGAGACTACAATGAG. Supplemented by reference TRBV2 and TRBJ2-1, the full variable domain reads EPEVTQTPSHQVTQMGQEVILRCVPISNHLYFYWYRQILGQKVEFLVSFYNNEISEKSEIFDDQFSVERPDGSNFTLKIRSTKLEDSAMYFCATKRDSGDYNEQFFGPGTRLTVL.

This clone was recorded a few times. Read coverage stops 3 residues before the CDR3 terminus; the germline J gene supplies the remainder. The V and J genes are TRBV7-2 and TRBJ2-7, with D possibly matching TRBD1 (5 bases). The CDR3 length is 15 residues. V was cut by 5 bases and J by 2 bases, with 16 bases left in between. Germline lookup yields CDR1 SGHTA and CDR2 FQGNSA. CDR3 in amino acids: CASSQGGASTYEQYF. CDR3 bases read: TGTGCCAGCAGCCAGGGTGGGGCGTCTACCTACGAG.

This clone was counted many times. Read data end 3 residues before the CDR3 end; the end is taken from the germline J gene. The rearrangement links TRBV20-1 to TRBJ2-3, with 10 bases aligning to TRBD2. The CDR3 length is 16 residues. V trimming: 3 bases; J trimming: 3 bases; junction bases outside the gene matches: 9. Looked up from germline, CDR1 is DFQATT and CDR2 is SNEGSKA (reference sequence). CDR3 bases read: TGCAGTGCTAGTACTAGCGGGACGGGAGTGACAGATACG. Its protein product is CSASTSGTGVTDT. The complete CDR3 protein is CSASTSGTGVTDTQYF.

The covered CDR3 bases are TGTGCCAGCAGTGAAATCTGGGGGGACTCCTACGAG. Protein: CASSEIWGDSYE. The entire CDR3 reads CASSEIWGDSYEQYF. The chain joins TRBV6-1 to TRBJ2-7; perhaps TRBD2 as D (6 bases). The CDR3 is cut off 3 residues early in the read; its end comes from the germline J gene. There are 15 residues in the CDR3. CDR1 is MNHNS, CDR2 SASEGT, per germline. V lost 2 bases, J lost 0 bases, and 11 bases lay in between.

This clone has at least ten counts. The sequenced fragment ends 3 residues before the CDR3 boundary, so the rest is inferred from the germline J gene. This chain connects TRBV19 to TRBJ2-1; 11 bases fit TRBD2. Germline lookup yields CDR1 LNHDA and CDR2 SQIVND (reference sequence). Unmatched junction bases numbered 6, after V lost 0 bases and J lost 8 bases. The CDR3 spans 16 residues. The DNA read from the CDR3 is TGTGCCAGTAGTATAGAAGAACTAGCGGGAGAGGATGAG. It yields the protein CASSIEELAGEDE. The full CDR3 protein is CASSIEELAGEDEQFF. Complete variable domain (other parts from reference TRBV19 and TRBJ2-1): DGGITQSPKYLFRKEGQNVTLSCEQNLNHDAMYWYRQDPGQGLRLIYYSQIVNDFQKGDIAEGYSVSREKKESFPLTVTSAQKNPTAFYLCASSIEELAGEDEQFFGPGTRLTVL.

This clone was observed a few times. Sequencing ends 3 residues short of the CDR3 end; the germline J gene provides the rest. The chain employs TRBV7-3 and TRBJ1-6, with D tentatively TRBD1 (5 bases). This CDR3 region has 14 residues. CDR1 SGHTA and CDR2 FQGTGA come from the germline V gene. V was cut by 2 bases and J by 8 bases, with 10 bases left in between. The DNA read from the CDR3 is TGTGCCAGCAGCTTAGCAGGAGGGGATTCACCC. Translated, it gives CASSLAGGDSP. The complete CDR3 sequence is CASSLAGGDSPLHF.

Points on this clone: Read coverage stops 3 residues before the CDR3 terminus; the germline J gene supplies the remainder. The V and J genes are TRBV29-1 and TRBJ2-5, with TRBD1 matching 10 bases. CDR1 and CDR2 (germline): SQVTM, ANQGSEA. There are 15 residues in the CDR3. The J segment lost 5 bases and the V segment lost 6 bases, leaving 12 bases of the junction unmatched. The CDR3 region is CSVAFGTGVRETQYF. The covered CDR3 bases are TGCAGCGTAGCCTTCGGGACAGGGGTGAGGGAGACC.

The sample holds many counts of this clone. The sequenced fragment ends 3 residues before the CDR3 boundary, so the rest is inferred from the germline J gene. The rearrangement joins TRBV7-2 to TRBJ2-2, with D hard to call. V was clipped by 3 bases and J by 3 bases, with 11 bases between them. Germline loops: CDR1 SGHTA, CDR2 FQGNSA. The CDR3 spans 15 residues. The CDR3 here is CASSFSSQYTGELFF. Partial CDR3 DNA: TGTGCCAGCAGCTTCTCCTCACAGTACACCGGGGAG.

Details on this clone: The read terminates 3 residues ahead of where the CDR3 ends, so the germline J gene completes it. This sequence joins TRBV5-1 and TRBJ1-1; TRBD1 aligns across 7 bases. V was clipped by 2 bases and J by 6 bases; unmatched bases: 13. Germline assignment: CDR1 SGHRS and CDR2 YFSETQ. The CDR3 runs to 16 residues. Partial CDR3 DNA: TGCGCCAGCAGCTTTGAGCCGGGACAGAAGTTTGCTGAA. This gives the protein CASSFEPGQKFAE. The CDR3 reads in full as CASSFEPGQKFAEAFF.

This clone was detected many times. The DNA ends 3 residues before the CDR3 does, and the rest of the CDR3 is filled in from the germline J gene. The V gene is TRBV5-1, the J gene TRBJ1-1; 7 bases fit TRBD1. The CDR3 runs 15 residues. Unmatched junction bases numbered 9, after V lost 4 bases and J lost 3 bases. Germline V gives CDR1 SGHRS, CDR2 YFSETQ. The CDR3 reads CASSPGTAPYTEAFF. CDR3 DNA, as far as it was read: TGCGCCAGCAGCCCTGGGACAGCCCCCTACACTGAA.

This clone was counted at least ten times. The read is 3 residues too short to cover the CDR3 end, so that end is filled in from the germline J gene. The chain employs TRBV30 and TRBJ1-1; D is possibly TRBD1 (5 bases). The CDR3 consists of 14 residues. Looked up from germline, CDR1 is GTSNPN and CDR2 is SVGIG (reference sequence). With 0 bases removed from V and 5 bases from J, the gap between germline ends came to 13 bases. The sequenced CDR3 bases are TGTGCCTGGAGTGTACGGGGGATTGTGACTGAA. Protein: CAWSVRGIVTE. The entire CDR3 reads CAWSVRGIVTEAFF.

In regard to this clone: Sequencing ends 3 residues short of the CDR3 end; the germline J gene provides the rest. The chain couples TRBV7-2 to TRBJ1-5; tentatively, D is TRBD1 (6 bases). Germline CDR1 SGHTA, CDR2 FQGNSA. CDR3 length equals 14 residues. The V gene lost 4 bases and the J gene lost 6 bases, with 13 bases spanning the gap. The CDR3 loop is CASSSQGSSQPQHF. The sequenced CDR3 bases are TGTGCCAGCAGCTCACAGGGATCCAGTCAGCCC.

This clone came up many times. The DNA read from the CDR3 is TGCAGCGTTGAAAAGGACATCACGCCCGGCGGC. Translating it yields CSVEKDITPGG. The CDR3 reads in full as CSVEKDITPGGYTF. This rearrangement joins TRBV29-1 to TRBJ1-2, with TRBD1 as a possible D gene (5 bases). Read data end 3 residues before the CDR3 end; the end is taken from the germline J gene. Germline V gene lookup returns CDR1 SQVTM and CDR2 ANQGSEA. This CDR3 is 14 amino acids long.

About this clone: The read gets to within 3 residues of the CDR3 end, and the germline J gene fills in the rest. V and J are TRBV18 and TRBJ1-1; 11 bases are shared with TRBD1. Germline values: CDR1 KGHSH, CDR2 LQKENI. The V and J ends lost 3 bases and 5 bases, in that order; junction bases with no gene match: 5. This CDR3 region has 15 residues. The sequenced CDR3 bases are TGTGCCAGCTCACCCAGGACAGGGGGCAATACTGAA. It is translated as CASSPRTGGNTE. From start to end, the CDR3 is CASSPRTGGNTEAFF.

This clone occurred a few times. With the read ending 3 residues before the CDR3 end, the germline J gene is used to fill in that end. The chain links TRBV2 to TRBJ2-1, with 7 bases aligning to TRBD2. Germline lookup yields CDR1 SNHLY and CDR2 FYNNEI. This CDR3 has 15 residues. The trim removed 5 bases at V and 3 bases at J, leaving 7 bases unmatched. The CDR3 region is CASSTSGDFYNEQFF. CDR3 DNA, as far as it was read: TGTGCCAGCAGTACGAGCGGGGACTTCTACAATGAG.

This clone was observed a handful of times. The read ends 3 residues before the CDR3 terminus; that terminus is restored from the germline J gene. The chain employs TRBV19 and TRBJ2-5; 9 nucleotides line up with TRBD2. Germline CDR1 reads LNHDA; CDR2 reads SQIVND (reference sequence). This CDR3 has 15 amino acids. Trimming removed 6 bases from V and 3 bases from J; junction bases left unmatched: 8. CDR3 bases read: TGTGCCAGTAGACTAGCGGGCATAGGGGAAGAGACC. Protein product: CASRLAGIGEET. In full, the CDR3 reads CASRLAGIGEETQYF.

This clone has just a few counts. Read sequence stops 3 residues before the CDR3 end, and the germline J gene provides the missing end. The genes are TRBV30 and TRBJ1-5, with TRBD1 as a possible D gene (5 bases). CDR1 is GTSNPN, CDR2 SVGIG, per germline (reference sequence). Trimming removed 3 bases from V and 2 bases from J, with 5 bases in between. The CDR3 covers 12 residues. CDR3 DNA, as far as it was read: TGTGCCTGGAGCAGGGGCAATCAGCCC. Protein product: CAWSRGNQP. The whole CDR3 region reads CAWSRGNQPQHF.

This clone was counted ten times or more. The sequenced fragment ends 3 residues before the CDR3 boundary, so the rest is inferred from the germline J gene. The chain is built from TRBV19 and TRBJ1-2; 11 bases agree with TRBD1. This CDR3 region has 16 residues. The germline V gene encodes CDR1 LNHDA and CDR2 SQIVND (reference sequence). The CDR3 DNA, read in part, is TGTGCCAGTAACCTCGGACAGGGGGCGAGAGGCGGCGGC. Protein product: CASNLGQGARGGG. The full CDR3 sequence reads CASNLGQGARGGGYTF. Drawing the rest from reference TRBV19 and TRBJ1-2, the complete variable domain is DGGITQSPKYLFRKEGQNVTLSCEQNLNHDAMYWYRQDPGQGLRLIYYSQIVNDFQKGDIAEGYSVSREKKESFPLTVTSAQKNPTAFYLCASNLGQGARGGGYTFGSGTRLTVV.

A remark on this clone: The read stops 3 residues short of the end of the CDR3; the missing end is completed from the germline J gene. The chain combines TRBV5-1 with TRBJ1-6; D gene uncertain. Germline V gene lookup returns CDR1 SGHRS and CDR2 YFSETQ. CDR3 length: 15 amino acids. Trimming removed 0 bases from V and 5 bases from J, with 9 bases in between. This CDR3 is CASSLGEPNNSPLHF. The sequenced part of the CDR3 DNA is TGCGCCAGCAGCTTGGGCGAGCCAAATAATTCACCC.

CDR3 DNA, as far as it was read: TGTGCCAGCAAGCAGGGGGAGCTCGGTCAGCCC. Its protein product is CASKQGELGQP. The full CDR3 protein reads CASKQGELGQPQHF. V gene TRBV2 combines with J gene TRBJ1-5; 7 bases agree with TRBD1. The DNA ends 3 residues before the CDR3 does, and the rest of the CDR3 is filled in from the germline J gene. The CDR3 sequence is 14 residues long. CDR1 and CDR2 (germline): SNHLY, FYNNEI. Germline trimming cut 7 bases from V and 6 bases from J; bases unmatched to any gene: 9.

This clone came up many times. With the read ending 3 residues before the CDR3 end, the germline J gene is used to fill in that end. The rearrangement links TRBV20-1 to TRBJ2-1, with 10 bases fitting TRBD2. The CDR3 totals 14 residues. The ends lost 7 bases at V and 6 bases at J; junction bases unmatched: 9. Per the germline V gene, CDR1 is DFQATT and CDR2 is SNEGSKA (reference sequence). Partial CDR3 DNA: TGCAGTGTCCGCGGCAGCGGGAGGGCCAATGAG. It is translated as CSVRGSGRANE. The CDR3 reads in full as CSVRGSGRANEQFF.

This clone has more than one count but fewer than ten. The sequenced fragment ends 3 residues before the CDR3 boundary, so the rest is inferred from the germline J gene. V and J are TRBV2 and TRBJ1-2; D is perhaps TRBD1 (5 bases). The CDR3 has 15 residues. Trimming shortened V by 5 bases and J by 7 bases, and 20 bases separated the two germline ends. The germline V gene encodes CDR1 SNHLY and CDR2 FYNNEI. This chain's CDR3 is CASSSKTSIGAGYTF. Partial CDR3 DNA: TGTGCCAGCAGTTCAAAGACATCGATAGGGGCTGGC.